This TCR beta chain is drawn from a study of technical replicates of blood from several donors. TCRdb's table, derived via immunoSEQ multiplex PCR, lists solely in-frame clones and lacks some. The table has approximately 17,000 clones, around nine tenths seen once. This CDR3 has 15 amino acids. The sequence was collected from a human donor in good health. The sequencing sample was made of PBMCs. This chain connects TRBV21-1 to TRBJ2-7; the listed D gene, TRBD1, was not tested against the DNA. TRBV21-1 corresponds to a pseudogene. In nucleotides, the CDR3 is TGTGCCAGCAGCCCACCCGGGGAGACAGGGGGCGAGCAGTACTTC. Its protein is CASSPPGETGGEQYF.